The text below deals with one TCR beta chain. Its antigen is unidentified. The record originates from a study of beta chain features in type 1 diabetes. The CDR3 extends over 17 amino acids. CDR1 and CDR2 from the germline V gene are GTSNPN and SVGIG (reference sequence). The ends were cut back, 3 bases at V and 5 bases at J, with 20 bases in the middle. Expressed TCRB transcripts were sequenced after all isolated RNA was converted to cDNA. Naive, central memory and regulatory T cell samples yielded roughly 3.5 million reads on average. This table comes from immunoSEQ multiplex PCR, and its TCRdb copy is limited to in-frame clones, with some not included. The sample has 150,000 or so clones; about 10% are singletons. Study outcomes and limitations: Among patients, naive, central memory and Treg TCRB repertoires appeared more similar than among healthy donors. VDJ junctions in type 1 diabetes patients carried more deletions and fewer insertions.

Sequencing used central memory CD4+ T cells from blood. V usage is TRBV30 and J usage is TRBJ2-6, with D perhaps TRBD1 (7 bases). This receptor was obtained from a man between 18 and 35 years old in good health. This CDR3 is CAWSSGDSEPWANVLTF. The CDR3 DNA reads TGTGCCTGGAGCTCGGGGGACAGCGAGCCCTGGGCCAACGTCCTGACTTTC. Filled out from reference TRBV30 and TRBJ2-6, the complete variable domain reads SQTIHQWPATLVQPVGSPLSLECTVEGTSNPNLYWYRQAAGRGLQLLFYSVGIGQISSEVPQNLSASRPQDRQFILSSKKLLLSDSGFYLCAWSSGDSEPWANVLTFGAGSRLTVL.